A single sample gave rise to the 30 T cell receptor beta chains below, sequenced in a study of blood T cell repertoires in COVID-19. Clones were sequenced by immunoSEQ multiplex PCR, and TCRdb holds only the in-frame ones, with some missing. The data contain about 260,000 clones, about 80% of them singletons. Sequences were obtained from peripheral blood. The receptors were gathered from a woman between 45 and 65 years old who had recovered from COVID-19.

CDR3 amino acids: CASSPPQGAGGNTIYF. CDR3 nucleotides: TGTGCCAGCTCACCACCGCAGGGGGCGGGTGGAAACACCATATATTTT. V and J are TRBV18 and TRBJ1-3, with 8 nucleotides matching TRBD1. This CDR3 contains 16 residues. Germline values: CDR1 KGHSH, CDR2 LQKENI. Losses at the gene ends were 0 bases for V and 3 bases for J; bases not matched to a gene: 4.

The chain carries TRBV9 and TRBJ2-2, with D maybe TRBD1 (6 bases). Germline V gene sequence: CDR1 SGDLS, CDR2 YYNGEE. V lost 4 bases to trimming and J lost 4 bases, with 17 bases between them. The CDR3 spans 16 residues. CDR3 residues: CASSIQQGLTTGELFF. CDR3 DNA: TGTGCCAGCAGCATACAACAGGGATTGACCACCGGGGAGCTGTTTTTT.

The chain has TRBV28 and TRBJ1-6, with 7 bases aligning to TRBD1. V dropped 2 bases and J dropped 14; count of bases not matched to a gene: 9. The CDR3 has 14 residues. The germline V gene encodes CDR1 MDHEN and CDR2 SYDVKM. CDR3 nucleotide sequence: TGTGCCAGCAGTTTAGGACAGGAGCCTCCCGCCCTCCACTTT. This sequence encodes CASSLGQEPPALHF.

The chain has TRBV30 and TRBJ2-5, with 7 nucleotides matching TRBD1. V lost 3 bases, J lost 5 bases, and 6 bases stayed unmatched. Germline V gives CDR1 GTSNPN, CDR2 SVGIG (reference sequence). The length of the CDR3 is 13 residues. The CDR3 sequence: CAWSGRGLETQYF. In DNA form, the CDR3 reads TGTGCCTGGAGCGGAAGGGGGCTGGAGACCCAGTACTTC.

The chain recombines TRBV4-3 with TRBJ2-7, with 8 bases matching TRBD1. Germline CDR1 LGHNA, CDR2 YSLEER. This CDR3 is 17 amino acids long. Trimming at V came to 0 bases and at J to 2 bases, leaving 9 bases not matched to a gene. The CDR3 spells CASSQDSGQGITYEQYF. For the CDR3, the DNA is TGCGCCAGCAGCCAAGACTCAGGACAGGGTATCACCTACGAGCAGTACTTC.

The J gene is TRBJ2-7, the V gene TRBV29-1, with a weak D call TRBD2 (6 bases). In germline, CDR1 is SQVTM, CDR2 ANQGSEA. The CDR3 length is 14 residues. V gave up 1 base and J gave up 7 bases, with 17 bases separating them. The CDR3 is CSVEVLEGAEEQYF. The CDR3 DNA is TGCAGCGTTGAAGTGCTGGAGGGCGCGGAGGAGCAGTACTTC.

The chain recombines TRBV2 with TRBJ2-7; tentative D call: TRBD1 (5 bases). Trimming took off 2 bases at V and 6 bases at J, with 8 bases between the two ends. Germline values: CDR1 SNHLY, CDR2 FYNNEI. The CDR3 is 12 amino acids. CDR3 amino acids: CASSEQGGEQYF. For the CDR3, the DNA is TGTGCCAGCAGTGAACAGGGTGGCGAGCAGTACTTC.

J is TRBJ2-7 and V is TRBV19; D may be TRBD2 (7 bases). Per germline, CDR1 LNHDA and CDR2 SQIVND (reference sequence). The V gene lost 1 base and the J gene lost 5 bases, with 12 bases spanning the gap. This CDR3 is built from 14 residues. The CDR3 nucleotides read TGTGCCAGTAGTATAGGAGGCGGGGGCGACGAGCAGTACTTC. It specifies CASSIGGGGDEQYF.

Worth noting for this clone: A read error may explain this, as a much larger clone is one base away. The sample carries other DNA sequences with the same CDR3. The chain is built from TRBV30 and TRBJ2-7; D possibly corresponds to TRBD1 (6 bases). V was cut by 1 base and J by 2 bases, with 18 bases left in between. The CDR3 runs to 16 residues. Germline assignment: CDR1 GTSNPN and CDR2 SVGIG (reference sequence). Written as DNA, the CDR3 is TGTGCCTGGAGTGAACCCCCGGGACAATTAACCTACGAGCAGTACTTC. It codes for CAWSEPPGQLTYEQYF.

This clone was observed a handful of times. The chain joins TRBV2 to TRBJ1-2; D is perhaps TRBD1 (5 bases). The CDR3 length is 13 residues. V was trimmed by 3 bases and J by 8 bases, leaving 13 bases between them. Germline CDR1 reads SNHLY; CDR2 reads FYNNEI. The CDR3: CASSEGRVRGYTF. For the CDR3, the DNA is TGTGCCAGCAGTGAGGGCAGGGTGAGAGGCTACACCTTC.

This clone appeared once. This chain links TRBV9 with TRBJ2-1, with 7 bases that match TRBD2. Looked up from germline, CDR1 is SGDLS and CDR2 is YYNGEE. The CDR3 consists of 17 residues. V shed 0 bases, J shed 0 bases, and the junction held 6 bases outside the gene matches. This chain's CDR3 is CASSVGLAATSYNEQFF. The CDR3 nucleotides are TGTGCCAGCAGCGTAGGTCTAGCGGCGACCTCCTACAATGAGCAGTTCTTC.

The chain uses TRBV9 and TRBJ2-1; D is uncertain. This CDR3 spans 16 amino acids. V lost 0 bases, J lost 4 bases, and 14 bases lay in between. The germline CDR1 and CDR2 sequences are SGDLS and YYNGEE. The CDR3 region is CASSVVPSVAYNEQFF. Here the CDR3 DNA reads TGTGCCAGCAGCGTAGTCCCTAGTGTTGCTTACAATGAGCAGTTCTTC. The full variable domain, with the rest looked up from reference TRBV9 and TRBJ2-1, is DSGVTQTPKHLITATGQRVTLRCSPRSGDLSVYWYQQSLDQGLQFLIQYYNGEERAKGNILERFSAQQFPDLHSELNLSSLELGDSALYFCASSVVPSVAYNEQFFGPGTRLTVL.

The chain couples TRBV24-1 to TRBJ2-3, with a weak D call TRBD2 (6 bases). Germline CDR1 reads KGHDR; CDR2 reads SFDVKD. The V end lost 9 bases, the J end lost 6 bases, and 18 bases lay between the germline ends. The CDR3 spans 14 residues. The CDR3 here is CATSAWGERDTQYF. The CDR3 DNA reads as TGTGCCACCTCGGCTTGGGGGGAGAGGGATACGCAGTATTTT.

This clone is a singleton in its sample. This CDR3 reads CASSYSGGTSTDTQYF. The CDR3 nucleotides read TGTGCCAGCAGTTACTCGGGGGGGACAAGCACAGATACGCAGTATTTT. V gene TRBV6-5 combines with J gene TRBJ2-3; weak D call: TRBD2 (7 bases). V was shortened by 0 bases and J by 0 bases, with 10 bases between the two germline ends. Germline CDR1 MNHEY, CDR2 SVGAGI. The CDR3 runs 16 residues.

This clone was counted between two and nine times. The V call is TRBV27, the J call TRBJ1-5; 10 bases are shared with TRBD1. The CDR3 consists of 14 residues. CDR1 and CDR2 (germline): MNHEY, SMNVEV (reference sequence). V lost 6 bases, J lost 7 bases, and 6 bases stayed unmatched. The CDR3 bases are TGTGCCAGCAGCCGGGGACAGGGGTTCCAGCCCCAGCATTTT. Translated: CASSRGQGFQPQHF.

V usage is TRBV3-1 (or the pseudogene TRBV3-2) and J usage is TRBJ2-7; 12 positions match TRBD2. The V segment lost 2 bases and the J segment 3 bases; nucleotides outside the gene matches: 11. Germline CDR1 and CDR2: LGHDT and YNNKEL (reference sequence). The CDR3 consists of 18 residues. The CDR3 DNA follows: TGTGCCAGCAGCCAATTAACTAGCGGGGGGCCGAGGTTCTACGAGCAGTACTTC. Its translation: CASSQLTSGGPRFYEQYF.

The rearrangement uses TRBV28 and TRBJ1-4; 12 bases line up with TRBD1. The CDR3 loop spans 18 amino acids. CDR1 is MDHEN and CDR2 is SYDVKM in the germline V gene. J lost 2 bases, V lost 2 bases, and 6 bases had no gene match. The CDR3: CASSLLRDRGLTNEKLFF. DNA for the CDR3: TGTGCCAGCAGTTTACTCCGGGACAGGGGGCTGACTAATGAAAAACTGTTTTTT.

The chain couples TRBV10-3 to TRBJ1-1, with D possibly TRBD1 on 5 matching bases. V shed 0 bases and J shed 3 bases, with 14 bases lying between them. The CDR3 extends over 16 amino acids. Germline CDR1 is ENHRY and CDR2 is SYGVKD. The CDR3 region has the DNA TGTGCCATCAGTGAGTCGGGGAGGGGCGGCGACACTGAAGCTTTCTTT. This gives the protein CAISESGRGGDTEAFF.

The V and J genes are TRBV6-2 or TRBV6-3 and TRBJ1-4, with unresolved D. This CDR3 contains 17 residues. From germline, CDR1 is MNHEY and CDR2 SVGEGT. V dropped 2 bases and J dropped 0 bases, with 13 bases sitting between them. The DNA of the CDR3 is TGTGCCAGCAGTTACCCTAGACAACTAGCAACTAATGAAAAACTGTTTTTT. This sequence encodes CASSYPRQLATNEKLFF.

The rearrangement uses TRBV7-9 and TRBJ1-2; 7 bases match TRBD1. There are 14 residues in the CDR3. CDR1 and CDR2 from the germline V gene are SEHNR and FQNEAQ (reference sequence). V lost 7 bases, J lost 8 bases, and 13 bases stayed unmatched. Here the CDR3 reads CASIGPPTGVGYTF. The CDR3 DNA is TGTGCCAGCATTGGGCCGCCCACAGGGGTCGGCTACACCTTC.

The chain combines TRBV28 with TRBJ2-1; D possibly corresponds to TRBD2 (5 bases). Germline V CDR1 and CDR2: MDHEN, SYDVKM. V was cut by 5 bases and J by 7 bases, with 24 bases left in between. The CDR3 is 17 residues long. CDR3 sequence: CASSPAGSGSHRNEQFF. CDR3 nucleotides: TGTGCCAGCAGTCCGGCCGGTAGTGGGAGTCACCGGAATGAGCAGTTCTTC.

This clone appeared a few times. The chain is built from TRBV12-3 or TRBV12-4 and TRBJ1-4; D may be TRBD1 (5 bases). The CDR3 covers 12 residues. V lost 5 bases to trimming and J lost 8 bases, with 9 bases between them. The CDR3 DNA follows: TGTGCCAGCAGTGCCAACAGGGAAAAACTGTTTTTT. Its translation: CASSANREKLFF.

This chain connects TRBV19 to TRBJ2-3, with a weak D call TRBD2 (5 bases). V lost 5 bases, J lost 6 bases, and 12 bases lay in between. This CDR3 contains 13 residues. Germline values: CDR1 LNHDA, CDR2 SQIVND (reference sequence). This CDR3 reads CASSSTRADTQYF. In DNA form, the CDR3 reads TGTGCCAGTAGTTCGACGCGGGCGGATACGCAGTATTTT.

V is TRBV27 and J is TRBJ1-2; unclear D gene. V lost 5 bases, J lost 4 bases, and 14 bases lay in between. The CDR3 has 14 amino acids. Per the germline V gene, CDR1 is MNHEY and CDR2 is SMNVEV (reference sequence). The CDR3 is CASSVTPSLYGYTF. The CDR3 DNA follows: TGTGCCAGCAGTGTCACTCCTTCCCTCTATGGCTACACCTTC.

V usage is TRBV5-1 and J usage is TRBJ2-3, with D possibly matching TRBD2 (7 bases). V was cut by 1 base and J by 1 base, with 22 bases left in between. CDR1 and CDR2 from the germline V gene are SGHRS and YFSETQ. The CDR3 has 19 amino acids. The CDR3 spells CASSLISARGGVRTDTQYF. The CDR3 region has the DNA TGCGCCAGCAGCTTGATATCCGCTAGGGGGGGCGTACGCACAGATACGCAGTATTTT.

J is TRBJ2-5 and V is TRBV9; 9 bases fit TRBD1. This CDR3 is built from 13 residues. The V and J ends lost 3 bases and 4 bases, in that order; junction bases with no gene match: 1. Germline V gene data show CDR1 as SGDLS and CDR2 as YYNGEE. The CDR3 sequence: CASSATGGETQYF. CDR3 nucleotide sequence: TGTGCCAGCAGCGCGACAGGGGGAGAGACCCAGTACTTC.

This chain connects TRBV6-2 or TRBV6-3 to TRBJ1-2, with D tentatively TRBD1 (5 bases). V dropped 5 bases and J dropped 3 bases, with 7 bases sitting between them. The CDR3 is made up of 12 amino acids. Germline values: CDR1 MNHEY, CDR2 SVGEGT. This chain's CDR3 is CASSQGDYGYTF. The CDR3 coding sequence is TGTGCCAGCAGTCAAGGGGACTATGGCTACACCTTC.

This clone was seen repeatedly, ten times or more. The rearrangement links TRBV27 to TRBJ2-7; D might be TRBD2 (5 bases). CDR1 and CDR2 (germline): MNHEY, SMNVEV (reference sequence). The V gene lost 2 bases and the J gene lost 7 bases, with 12 bases spanning the gap. This CDR3 has 13 amino acids. The CDR3 DNA is TGTGCCAGCAGTTTAGATGGGCAGCGGGAGCAGTACTTC. Amino acid sequence: CASSLDGQREQYF.

This chain uses TRBV7-2 with TRBJ2-1, with TRBD1 as a possible D gene (5 bases). Germline CDR1 is SGHTA and CDR2 is FQGNSA. The CDR3 extends over 15 amino acids. V lost 7 bases, J lost 4 bases, and 17 bases lay in between. CDR3 loop: CASKAGPFQYNEQFF. CDR3 sequence (DNA): TGTGCCAGCAAAGCAGGGCCCTTCCAGTACAATGAGCAGTTCTTC.

V and J are TRBV6-4 and TRBJ2-1; 8 nucleotides agree with TRBD1. The CDR3 is made up of 15 amino acids. The junction had 4 bases not matched to a gene; V was cut back by 4 bases and J by 2 bases. Germline assignment: CDR1 MRHNA and CDR2 SNTAGT. Here the CDR3 reads CASSVVTGAYNEQFF. The DNA for the CDR3 is TGTGCCAGCAGTGTGGTGACAGGGGCCTACAATGAGCAGTTCTTC.